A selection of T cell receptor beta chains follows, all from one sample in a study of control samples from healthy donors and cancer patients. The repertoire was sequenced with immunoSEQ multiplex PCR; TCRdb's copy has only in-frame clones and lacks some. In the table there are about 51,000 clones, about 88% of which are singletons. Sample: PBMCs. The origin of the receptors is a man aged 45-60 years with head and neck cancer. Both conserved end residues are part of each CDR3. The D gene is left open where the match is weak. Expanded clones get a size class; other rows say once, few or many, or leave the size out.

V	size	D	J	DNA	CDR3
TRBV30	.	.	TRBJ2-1	TGTGCCTGGAGTCACAGGGAGGGGCAGTTCTTC	CAWSHREGQFF
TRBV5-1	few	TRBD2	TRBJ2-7	TGCGCCAGCAGCGGATGGATGTCGGGAGGGGACGCCTACGAGCAGTACTTC	CASSGWMSGGDAYEQYF
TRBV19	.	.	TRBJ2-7	TGTGCCAGTAGTATAGAGGCCGGCTACGAGCAGTACTTC	CASSIEAGYEQYF
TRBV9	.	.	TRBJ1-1	TGTGCCAGCAGCGTCGGGGGTATTGGTGAAGCTTTCTTT	CASSVGGIGEAFF
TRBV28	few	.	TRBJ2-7	TGTGCCAGCAGTTTGTTAGGCAGACCCTACGAGCAGTACTTC	CASSLLGRPYEQYF
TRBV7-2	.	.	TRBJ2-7	TGTGCCAGCAGTTCCGCAGTTCAGGGCGATTCCTACGAGCAGTACTTC	CASSSAVQGDSYEQYF
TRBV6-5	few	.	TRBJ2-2	TGTGCCAGCCTGCGGGCGGGGAACACCGGGGAGCTGTTTTTT	CASLRAGNTGELFF
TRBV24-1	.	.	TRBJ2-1	TGTGCCACCAGCCCCCGCCGGTTGCGGTTTTCCTACAATGAGCAGTTCTTC	CATSPRRLRFSYNEQFF
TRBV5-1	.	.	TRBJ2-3	TGCGCCAGCAGCTTGGCCCTACGAGGGAGTGGCACAGATACGCAGTATTTT	CASSLALRGSGTDTQYF
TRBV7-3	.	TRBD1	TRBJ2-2	TGTGCCAGCAGCCCCCTGCCTCCGGGACAGGGCCCCGGGGAGCTGTTTTTT	CASSPLPPGQGPGELFF
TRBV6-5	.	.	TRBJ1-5	TGTGCCAGCACCCTAGACAGACCCAATCAGCCCCAGCATTTT	CASTLDRPNQPQHF
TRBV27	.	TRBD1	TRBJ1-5	TGTGCCAGCAGTTTAGGAGGGGGCAGTCAGCCCCAGCATTTT	CASSLGGGSQPQHF
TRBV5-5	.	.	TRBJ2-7	TGTGCCAGCAGCCCCCCGCCAACAGTTCACGACGAGCAGTACTTC	CASSPPPTVHDEQYF
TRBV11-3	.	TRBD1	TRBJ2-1	TGTGCCAGCAGCTTGACAGGGGTTAATGAGCAGTTCTTC	CASSLTGVNEQFF
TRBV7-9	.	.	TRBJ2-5	TGTGCCAGCAGCAAGGCCCTACAGGGATGGGAGACCCAGTACTTC	CASSKALQGWETQYF
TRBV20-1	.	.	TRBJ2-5	TGCAGTGCTTACCTCCAAGAGACCCAGTACTTC	CSAYLQETQYF
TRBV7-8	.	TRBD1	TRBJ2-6	TGTGCCAGCAGCTTAACAGGGACAGGGAGGGCTGGGGCCAACGTCCTGACTTTC	CASSLTGTGRAGANVLTF
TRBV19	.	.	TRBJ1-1	TGTGCCAGTAGGACAATCGGGACATCCGAAGCTTTCTTT	CASRTIGTSEAFF
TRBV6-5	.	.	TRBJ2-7	TGTGCCAGCAGTAGGGGGACTAATTCCTACGAGCAGTACTTC	CASSRGTNSYEQYF
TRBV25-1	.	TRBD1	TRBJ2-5	TGTGCCAGCGCCCGGACAGGGCGAGAGACCCAGTACTTC	CASARTGRETQYF
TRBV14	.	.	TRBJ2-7	TGTGCCAGCAGCCTGGGGCTAGTGAGGGACTACGAGCAGTACTTC	CASSLGLVRDYEQYF
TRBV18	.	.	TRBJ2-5	TGTGCCAGCTCACCACACCAAGAGACCCAGTACTTC	CASSPHQETQYF
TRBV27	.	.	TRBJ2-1	TGTGCCAGCAGTTTATCAGGAGCGCGAAGGGTGTTCTTC	CASSLSGARRVFF
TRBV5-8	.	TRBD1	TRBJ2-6	TGTGCCAGCAGCTCATTCCGGGACAGGTACCACTCTGGGGCCAACGTCCTGACTTTC	CASSSFRDRYHSGANVLTF
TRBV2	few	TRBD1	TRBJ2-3	TGTGCCAGCAGCGGCGAAGGGACAGGGGGCACAGATACGCAGTATTTT	CASSGEGTGGTDTQYF
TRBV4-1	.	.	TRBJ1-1	TGCGCCAGCAGCCCAGTCGGGGGTAAAGGGATTGAAGCTTTCTTT	CASSPVGGKGIEAFF
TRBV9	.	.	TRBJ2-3	TGTGCCAGCAGCGTGGTTGCAGATACGCAGTATTTT	CASSVVADTQYF
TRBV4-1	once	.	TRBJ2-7	TGCGCCAGCAGCCAAGATCATGAGCGGTACCCCAACTCCTACGAGCAGTACTTC	CASSQDHERYPNSYEQYF
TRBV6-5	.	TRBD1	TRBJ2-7	TGTGCCAGTGGACAGGCCGGACAGTACTTC	CASGQAGQYF
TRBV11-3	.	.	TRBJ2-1	TGTGCCAGCAGCTCCTCAGGGTGGGATGAGCAGTTCTTC	CASSSSGWDEQFF
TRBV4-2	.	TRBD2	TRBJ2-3	TGTGCCAGCAGCCAAGAGGCCCCGGGAGGCAAAAACACAGATACGCAGTATTTT	CASSQEAPGGKNTDTQYF
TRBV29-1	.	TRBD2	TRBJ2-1	TGCAGCGTTGAAGGGCGGGAGAGAAGGAATGAGCAGTTCTTC	CSVEGRERRNEQFF
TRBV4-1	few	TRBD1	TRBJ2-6	TGCGCCAGCAGACGGACAGGGGTTTTCTCTGGGGCCAACGTCCTGACTTTC	CASRRTGVFSGANVLTF
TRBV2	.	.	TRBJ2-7	TGTGCCAGCAGGGGGGGGCGGGCGACCTACGAGCAGTACTTC	CASRGGRATYEQYF
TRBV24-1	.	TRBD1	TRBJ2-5	TGTGCCACCAGTGAGGGACAGTCGACAACCCAGTACTTC	CATSEGQSTTQYF
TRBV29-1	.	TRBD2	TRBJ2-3	TGCAGCGCCCGGACTAGCGGGGGAGATACGCAGTATTTT	CSARTSGGDTQYF
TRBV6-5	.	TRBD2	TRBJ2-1	TGTGCCAGCAGGAGCGGGATGAGCTCCTACAATGAGCAGTTCTTC	CASRSGMSSYNEQFF
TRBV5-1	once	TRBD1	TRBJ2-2	TGCGCCAGCAGCCCCTTACAGGGGGCAGGCGGGGAGCTGTTTTTT	CASSPLQGAGGELFF
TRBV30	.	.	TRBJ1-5	TGTGCCTGGAACCCAACAACCGCGGGTCAGCCCCAGCATTTT	CAWNPTTAGQPQHF
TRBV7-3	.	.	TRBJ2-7	TGTGCCAGCAGCTTATCCGTGGCGCTCCCCTACGAGCAGTACTTC	CASSLSVALPYEQYF
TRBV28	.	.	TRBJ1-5	TGTGCCAGCAGTTTCTTTAGGGGCAATCAGCCCCAGCATTTT	CASSFFRGNQPQHF
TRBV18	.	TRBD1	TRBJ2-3	TGTGCCAGCTCACAGACAGGGGGCACAGATACGCAGTATTTT	CASSQTGGTDTQYF
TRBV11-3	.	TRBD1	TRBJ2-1	TGTGCCAGCAGCTTAGAGACAGGGGCCTACAATGAGCAGTTCTTC	CASSLETGAYNEQFF
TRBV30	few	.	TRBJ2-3	TGTGCCTGGAGTACCTACGTTCGAGATACGCAGTATTTT	CAWSTYVRDTQYF
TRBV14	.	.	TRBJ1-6	TGTGCCAGCAGCCAGGGCGGGACACTACGGGGCATCCTACACTTT	CASSQGGTLRGILHF
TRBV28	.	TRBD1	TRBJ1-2	TGTGCCAGCAGTATTGGGGCAGGGGGCGCCTATGGCTACACCTTC	CASSIGAGGAYGYTF
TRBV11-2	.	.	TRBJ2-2	TGTGCCAGCAGCTTCTGGGGGCAGGTGGGAATGAACACCGGGGAGCTGTTTTTT	CASSFWGQVGMNTGELFF
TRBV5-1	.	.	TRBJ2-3	TGCGCCAGCAGCTTGGTTGGAGATACGCAGTATTTT	CASSLVGDTQYF